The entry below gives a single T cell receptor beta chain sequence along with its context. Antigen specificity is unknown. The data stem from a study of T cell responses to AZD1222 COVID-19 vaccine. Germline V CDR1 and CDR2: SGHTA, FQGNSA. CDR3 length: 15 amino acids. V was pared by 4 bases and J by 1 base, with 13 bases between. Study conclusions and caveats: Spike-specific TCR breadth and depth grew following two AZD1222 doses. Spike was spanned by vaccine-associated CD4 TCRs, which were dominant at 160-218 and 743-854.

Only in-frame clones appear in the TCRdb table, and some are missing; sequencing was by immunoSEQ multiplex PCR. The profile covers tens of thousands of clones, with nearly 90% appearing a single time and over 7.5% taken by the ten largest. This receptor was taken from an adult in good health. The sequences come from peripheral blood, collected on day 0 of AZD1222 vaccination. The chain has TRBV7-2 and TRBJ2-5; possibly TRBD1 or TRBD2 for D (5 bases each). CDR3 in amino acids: CASSSMGTGQETQYF. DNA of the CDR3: TGTGCCAGCAGCTCGATGGGGACGGGCCAAGAGACCCAGTACTTC.